Sequencing of this T cell receptor beta chain was carried out in a study of blood T cell repertoires in COVID-19. The CDR3 spans 14 residues. Germline CDR1 and CDR2: MDHEN and SYDVKM. V gave up 6 bases and J gave up 0 bases, with 12 bases separating them. Sequencing was performed with immunoSEQ multiplex PCR; in TCRdb, only in-frame clones are kept and a portion is missing. The repertoire holds 70,000 to 85,000 clones, more than 80% seen once, with roughly a sixth in the top ten. The source is a woman of 80 years or more with acute or convalescent COVID-19. V usage is TRBV28 and J usage is TRBJ2-7; possible D gene TRBD1, 6 bases. The material sequenced was peripheral blood. The CDR3 here is CASRRQVTSYEQYF. The CDR3 region has the DNA TGTGCCAGCAGGAGACAGGTTACCTCCTACGAGCAGTACTTC.